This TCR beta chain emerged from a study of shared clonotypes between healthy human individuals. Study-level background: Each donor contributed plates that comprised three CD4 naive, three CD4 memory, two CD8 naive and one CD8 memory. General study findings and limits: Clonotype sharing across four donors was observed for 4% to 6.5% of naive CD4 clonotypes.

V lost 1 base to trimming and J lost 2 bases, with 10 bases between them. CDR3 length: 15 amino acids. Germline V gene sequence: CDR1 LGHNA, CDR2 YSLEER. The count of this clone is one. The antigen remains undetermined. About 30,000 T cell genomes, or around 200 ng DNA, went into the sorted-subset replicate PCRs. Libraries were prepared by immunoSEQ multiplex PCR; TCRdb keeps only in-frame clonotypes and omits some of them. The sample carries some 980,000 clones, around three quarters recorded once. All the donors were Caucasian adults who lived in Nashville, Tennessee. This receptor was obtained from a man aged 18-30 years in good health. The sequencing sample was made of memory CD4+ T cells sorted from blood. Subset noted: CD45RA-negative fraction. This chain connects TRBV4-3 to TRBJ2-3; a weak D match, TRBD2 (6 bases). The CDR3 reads CASSQAGLYTDTQYF. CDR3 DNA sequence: TGCGCCAGCAGCCAAGCGGGACTTTACACAGATACGCAGTATTTT.